The entry below describes one TCR beta chain. Its specificity is not known. This specimen comes from a study of cytomegalovirus exposure and HLA in healthy donors. Whole-study findings and limits: A reported reduction in N-insertions relative to the approximately 600-donor mean was seen in an Asian-associated ancestry cluster in a later analysis. Trimming of TCR beta V- and J-genes showed a link, identified in a later analysis, to a missense DCLRE1C variant.

Amplification used 60 Vbeta primers and 13 Jbeta primers. Assay: immunoSEQ multiplex PCR; the TCRdb copy retains only in-frame clones and omits some. The data contain some 91,000 clones, 60% to 65% of them singletons. The donors (healthy individuals) were bone marrow donors. In germline, CDR1 is SGHRS, CDR2 YFSETQ. The V segment lost 4 bases and the J segment 4 bases; nucleotides outside the gene matches: 11. This CDR3 spans 16 amino acids. This chain connects TRBV5-1 to TRBJ1-1, with 9 positions matching TRBD1. The TCR comes from a human donor in good health. Input material: PBMCs. The CDR3 nucleotides are TGCGCCAGCAGCCTCCGACAGGGGGAAGGGGCCACTGAAGCTTTCTTT. This encodes CASSLRQGEGATEAFF.